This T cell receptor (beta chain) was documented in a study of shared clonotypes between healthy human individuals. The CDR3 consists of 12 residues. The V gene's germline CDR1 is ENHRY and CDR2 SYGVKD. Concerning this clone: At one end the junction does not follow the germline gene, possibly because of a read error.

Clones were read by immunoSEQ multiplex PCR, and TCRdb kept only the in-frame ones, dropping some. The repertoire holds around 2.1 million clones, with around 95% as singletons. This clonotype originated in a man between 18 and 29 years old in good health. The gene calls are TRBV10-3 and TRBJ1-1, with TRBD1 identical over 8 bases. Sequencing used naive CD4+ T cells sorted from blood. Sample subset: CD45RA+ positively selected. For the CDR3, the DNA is TGTGCCATCAGTGATTACTTGACAGGGGCACTCTTT. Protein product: CAISDYLTGALF.